Described below is a single T cell receptor beta chain sequence and its context. Its antigen is unknown. The junction and the germline gene differ at one end; a read error may be behind it. These data belong to a study of tumor-infiltrating lymphocytes in primary liver carcinoma. Unsorted whole blood served as the source of blood RNA, and germline DNA was extracted as well. Synthesis of TCR beta cDNA was carried out from 450 to 650 ng total RNA with a constant-region primer. The TCR beta library was amplified through three nested multiplex PCR rounds in a modified ARM-PCR procedure. The first two PCR rounds used TRBV1-TRBV30 primers with a Cbeta primer, roughly 10 cycles each. TCRdb used MiXCR to reprocess the multiplex PCR reads, holding one entry per CDR3 protein. The sample contains about 310,000 distinct CDR3 sequences, 65% of which appear only once. The CDR3 runs to 16 residues. Germline loops: CDR1 LGHNA, CDR2 YNFKEQ.

General study findings and limits: Compared with tumor region pairs, tumor-adjacent and tumor-blood pairs overlapped less.

Specimen: peripheral blood. This sequence originates from a man aged 40-55 years with primary liver carcinoma and hepatitis B virus infection. V is TRBV4-2 and J is TRBJ2-1; TRBD2 matches at 7 bases. CDR3 region: CASSQLSGLSYSEQLF. CDR3 sequence (DNA): TGTGCCAGCAGCCAACTTAGCGGGCTCTCCTACAGTGAGCAGCTCTTC.